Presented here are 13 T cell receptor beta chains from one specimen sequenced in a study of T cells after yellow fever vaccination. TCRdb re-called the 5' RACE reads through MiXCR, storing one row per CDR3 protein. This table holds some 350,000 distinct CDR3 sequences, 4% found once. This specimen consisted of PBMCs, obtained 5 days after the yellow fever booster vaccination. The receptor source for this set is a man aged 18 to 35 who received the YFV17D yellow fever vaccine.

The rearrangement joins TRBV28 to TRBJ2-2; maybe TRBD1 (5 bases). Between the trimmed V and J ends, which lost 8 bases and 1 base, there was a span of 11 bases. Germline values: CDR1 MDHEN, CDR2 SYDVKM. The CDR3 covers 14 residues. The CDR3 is CASQGQRNTGELFF. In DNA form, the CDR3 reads TGTGCCAGCCAGGGTCAGAGGAACACCGGGGAGCTGTTTTTT.

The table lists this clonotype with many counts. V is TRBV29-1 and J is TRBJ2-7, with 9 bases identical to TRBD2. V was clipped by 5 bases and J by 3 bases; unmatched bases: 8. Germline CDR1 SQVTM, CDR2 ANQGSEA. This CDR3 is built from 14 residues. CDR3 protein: CSVQMAGGRYEQYF. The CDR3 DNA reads TGCAGCGTTCAAATGGCGGGGGGGCGCTACGAGCAGTACTTC.

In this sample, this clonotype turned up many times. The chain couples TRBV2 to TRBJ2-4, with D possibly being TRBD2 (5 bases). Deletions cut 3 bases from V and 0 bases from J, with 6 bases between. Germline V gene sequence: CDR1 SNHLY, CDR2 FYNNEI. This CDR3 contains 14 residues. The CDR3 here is CASSDGLAKNIQYF. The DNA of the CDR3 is TGTGCCAGCAGTGACGGACTAGCCAAAAACATTCAGTACTTC.

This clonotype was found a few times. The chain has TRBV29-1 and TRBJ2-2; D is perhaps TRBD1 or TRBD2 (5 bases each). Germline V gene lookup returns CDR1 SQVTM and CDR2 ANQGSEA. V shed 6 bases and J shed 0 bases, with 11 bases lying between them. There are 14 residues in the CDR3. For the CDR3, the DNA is TGCAGCGTCCCAGGGACCACGAACACCGGGGAGCTGTTTTTT. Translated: CSVPGTTNTGELFF.

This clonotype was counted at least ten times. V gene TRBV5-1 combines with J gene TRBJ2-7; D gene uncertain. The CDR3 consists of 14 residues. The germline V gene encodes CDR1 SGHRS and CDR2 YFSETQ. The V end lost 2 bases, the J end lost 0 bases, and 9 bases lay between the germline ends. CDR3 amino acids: CASSFGRGSYEQYV. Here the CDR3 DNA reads TGCGCCAGCAGCTTCGGACGAGGCTCCTACGAGCAGTACGTC.

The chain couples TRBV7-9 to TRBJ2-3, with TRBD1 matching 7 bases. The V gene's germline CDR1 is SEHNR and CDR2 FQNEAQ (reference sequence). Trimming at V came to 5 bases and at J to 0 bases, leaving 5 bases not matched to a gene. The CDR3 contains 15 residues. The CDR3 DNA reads TGTGCCAGCAGCCACGGACAGGAGAGCACAGATACGCAGTATTTT. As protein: CASSHGQESTDTQYF.

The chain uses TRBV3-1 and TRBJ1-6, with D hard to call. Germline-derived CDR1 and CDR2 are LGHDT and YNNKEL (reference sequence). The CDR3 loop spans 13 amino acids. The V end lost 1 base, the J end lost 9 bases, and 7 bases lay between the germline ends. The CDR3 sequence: CASSQGSRSPLHF. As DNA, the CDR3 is TGTGCCAGCAGCCAAGGAAGTCGTTCACCCCTCCACTTT.

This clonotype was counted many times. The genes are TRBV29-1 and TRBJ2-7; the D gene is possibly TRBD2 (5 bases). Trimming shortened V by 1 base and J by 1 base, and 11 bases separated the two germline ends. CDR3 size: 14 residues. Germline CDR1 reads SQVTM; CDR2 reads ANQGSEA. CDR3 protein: CSVEGTGGSYEQYF. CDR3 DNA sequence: TGCAGCGTTGAAGGGACCGGAGGATCCTACGAGCAGTACTTC.

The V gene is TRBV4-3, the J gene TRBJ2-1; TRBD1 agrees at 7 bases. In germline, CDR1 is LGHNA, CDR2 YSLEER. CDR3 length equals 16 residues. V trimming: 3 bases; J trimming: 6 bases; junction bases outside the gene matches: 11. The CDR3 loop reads CASSHQDRDMINEQFF. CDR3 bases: TGCGCCAGCAGCCACCAAGACAGGGACATGATCAATGAGCAGTTCTTC.

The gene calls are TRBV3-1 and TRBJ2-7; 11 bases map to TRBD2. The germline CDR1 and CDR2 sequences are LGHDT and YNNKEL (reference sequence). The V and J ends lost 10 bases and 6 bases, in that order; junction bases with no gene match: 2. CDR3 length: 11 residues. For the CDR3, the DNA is TGTGCCACCGGGACTAGCGGCGAGCAGTACTTC. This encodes CATGTSGEQYF.

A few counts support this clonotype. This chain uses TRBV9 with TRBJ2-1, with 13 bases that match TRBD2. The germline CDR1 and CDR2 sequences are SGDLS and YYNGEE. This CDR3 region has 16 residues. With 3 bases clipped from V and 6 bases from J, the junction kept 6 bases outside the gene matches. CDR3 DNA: TGTGCCAGCAGCGACCCGGGACTAGCGGGACTCAATGAGCAGTTCTTC. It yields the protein CASSDPGLAGLNEQFF.

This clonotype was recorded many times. The CDR3 region has the DNA TGTGCCAGCACCGGGGGACCCTGGTATAATTCACCCCTCCACTTT. This sequence encodes CASTGGPWYNSPLHF. This rearrangement joins TRBV6-5 to TRBJ1-6, with D tentatively TRBD1 (5 bases). The V end lost 7 bases, the J end lost 4 bases, and 14 bases lay between the germline ends. Germline CDR1 reads MNHEY; CDR2 reads SVGAGI. CDR3 length equals 15 residues.

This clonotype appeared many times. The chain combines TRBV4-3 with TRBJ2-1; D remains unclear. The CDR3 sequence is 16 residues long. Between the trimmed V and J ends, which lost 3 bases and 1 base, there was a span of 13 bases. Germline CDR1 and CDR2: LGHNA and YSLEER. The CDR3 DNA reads TGCGCCAGCAGCCAGGCCCCACAGCCTTCCTACAATGAGCAGTTCTTC. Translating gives CASSQAPQPSYNEQFF.